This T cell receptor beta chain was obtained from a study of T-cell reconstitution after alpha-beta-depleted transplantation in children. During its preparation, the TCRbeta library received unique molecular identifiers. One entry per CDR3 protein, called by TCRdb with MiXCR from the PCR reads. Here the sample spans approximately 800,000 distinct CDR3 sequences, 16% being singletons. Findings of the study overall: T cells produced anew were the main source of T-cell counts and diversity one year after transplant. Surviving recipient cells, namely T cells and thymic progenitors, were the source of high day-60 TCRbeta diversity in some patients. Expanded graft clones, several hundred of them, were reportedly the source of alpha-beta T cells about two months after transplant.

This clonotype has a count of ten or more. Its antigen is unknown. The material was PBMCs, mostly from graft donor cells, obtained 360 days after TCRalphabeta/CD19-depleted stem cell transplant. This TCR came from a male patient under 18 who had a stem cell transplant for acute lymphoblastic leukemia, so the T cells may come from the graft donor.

This CDR3 reads CASSFHGGEGDTQYF. For the CDR3, the DNA is TGTGCCAGCAGCTTTCATGGCGGGGAGGGTGATACGCAGTATTTT. The chain employs TRBV7-6 and TRBJ2-3; 7 nucleotides align to TRBD2. This CDR3 has 15 amino acids. The J segment lost 6 bases and the V segment lost 3 bases, leaving 9 bases of the junction unmatched. In germline, CDR1 is SGHVS, CDR2 FNYEAQ.